This T cell receptor (beta chain) was profiled in a study of T cells in localized non-small cell lung cancer. General observations from the study: Elevated blood T cell density was associated with longer overall survival.

Regarding this clone: Its antigen is not identified.

Libraries were prepared by immunoSEQ multiplex PCR; TCRdb keeps only in-frame clonotypes and omits some of them. The sample has fewer than 50,000 clones, about 80% seen once; the top ten hold around 7.9%. This receptor was taken from a man aged 35 to 69 with stage II lung adenocarcinoma. The input for sequencing was PBMCs, taken before any cancer treatment.

Here the CDR3 DNA reads TGTGCCAGCAGCTCGACCACCTACGAGCAGTACTTC. Translation: CASSSTTYEQYF. The chain recombines TRBV7-2 with TRBJ2-7, with D hard to call. Germline V gene sequence: CDR1 SGHTA, CDR2 FQGNSA. This CDR3 is built from 12 residues. Trimming pared 4 bases from V and 2 bases from J, leaving 6 bases between.